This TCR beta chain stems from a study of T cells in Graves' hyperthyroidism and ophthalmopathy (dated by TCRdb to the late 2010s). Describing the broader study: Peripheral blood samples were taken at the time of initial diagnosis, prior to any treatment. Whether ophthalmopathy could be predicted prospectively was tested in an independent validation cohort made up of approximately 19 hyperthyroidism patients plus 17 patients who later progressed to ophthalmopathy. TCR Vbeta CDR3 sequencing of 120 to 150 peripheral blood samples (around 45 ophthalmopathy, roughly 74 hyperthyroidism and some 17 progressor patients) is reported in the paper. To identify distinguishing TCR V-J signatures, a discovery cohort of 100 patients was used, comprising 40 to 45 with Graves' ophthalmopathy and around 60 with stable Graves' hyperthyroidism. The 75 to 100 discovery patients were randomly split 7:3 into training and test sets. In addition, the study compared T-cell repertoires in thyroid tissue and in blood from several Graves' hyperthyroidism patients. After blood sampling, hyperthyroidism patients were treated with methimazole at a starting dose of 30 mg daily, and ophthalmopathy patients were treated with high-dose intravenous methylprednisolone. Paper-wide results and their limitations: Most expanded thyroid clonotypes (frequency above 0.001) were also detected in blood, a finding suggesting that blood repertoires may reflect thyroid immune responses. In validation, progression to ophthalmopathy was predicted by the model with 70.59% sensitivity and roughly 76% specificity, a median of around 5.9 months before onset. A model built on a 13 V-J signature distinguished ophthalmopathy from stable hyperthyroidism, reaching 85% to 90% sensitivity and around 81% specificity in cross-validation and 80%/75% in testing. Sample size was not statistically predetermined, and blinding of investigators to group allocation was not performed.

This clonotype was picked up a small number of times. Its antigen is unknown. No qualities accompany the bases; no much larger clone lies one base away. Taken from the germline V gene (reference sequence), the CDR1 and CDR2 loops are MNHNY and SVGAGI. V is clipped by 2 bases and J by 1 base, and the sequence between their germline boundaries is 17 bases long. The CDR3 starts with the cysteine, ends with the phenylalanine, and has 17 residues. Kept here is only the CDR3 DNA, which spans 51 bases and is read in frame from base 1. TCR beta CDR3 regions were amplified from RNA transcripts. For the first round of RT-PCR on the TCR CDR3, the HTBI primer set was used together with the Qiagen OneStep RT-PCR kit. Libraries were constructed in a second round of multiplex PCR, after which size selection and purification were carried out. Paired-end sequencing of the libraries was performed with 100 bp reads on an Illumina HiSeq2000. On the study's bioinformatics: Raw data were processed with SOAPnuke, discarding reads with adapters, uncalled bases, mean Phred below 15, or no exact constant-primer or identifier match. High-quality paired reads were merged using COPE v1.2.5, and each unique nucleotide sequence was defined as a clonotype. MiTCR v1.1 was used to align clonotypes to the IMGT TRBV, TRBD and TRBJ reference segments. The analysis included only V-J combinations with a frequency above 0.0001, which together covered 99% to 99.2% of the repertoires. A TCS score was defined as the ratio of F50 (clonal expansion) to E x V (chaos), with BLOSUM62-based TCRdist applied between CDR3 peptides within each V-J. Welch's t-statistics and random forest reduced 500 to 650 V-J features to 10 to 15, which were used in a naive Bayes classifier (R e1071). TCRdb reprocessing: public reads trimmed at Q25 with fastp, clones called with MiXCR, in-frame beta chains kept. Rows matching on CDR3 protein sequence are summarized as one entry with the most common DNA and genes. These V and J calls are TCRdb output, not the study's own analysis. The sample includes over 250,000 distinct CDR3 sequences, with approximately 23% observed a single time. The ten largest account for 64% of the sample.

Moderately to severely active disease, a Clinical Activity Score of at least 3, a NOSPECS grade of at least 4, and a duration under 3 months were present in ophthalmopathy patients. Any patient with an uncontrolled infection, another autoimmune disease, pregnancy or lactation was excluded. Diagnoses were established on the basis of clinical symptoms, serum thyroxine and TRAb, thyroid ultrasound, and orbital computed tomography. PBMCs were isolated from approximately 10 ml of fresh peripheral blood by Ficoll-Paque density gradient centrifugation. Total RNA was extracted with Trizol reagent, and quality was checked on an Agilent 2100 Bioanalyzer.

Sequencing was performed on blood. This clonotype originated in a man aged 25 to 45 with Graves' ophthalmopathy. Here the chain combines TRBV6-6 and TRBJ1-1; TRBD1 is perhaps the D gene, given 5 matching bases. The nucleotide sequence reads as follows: TGTGCCAGCAGTTACAGGCAGGGCCCGCCGGGGAACACTGAAGCTTTCTTT. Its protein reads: CASSYRQGPPGNTEAFF.